One sample yielded the 31 T cell receptor beta chains listed below, sequenced in a study of a mutant IDH1 vaccine in newly diagnosed glioma. The assay was immunoSEQ multiplex PCR, and TCRdb's table has in-frame clones only and misses some. The sample contains approximately 41,000 clones, under 80% of which appear only once. Antigens of these TCRs are unknown. Time point defined: week 23, last vaccination. Topical imiquimod accompanied each vaccine dose, which consisted of 300 ug of mutant IDH1 20-mer peptide. The sample in question was PBMCs, obtained from a glioma patient whose treatment included an IDH1 peptide vaccine. The receptors stem from a woman aged 40 to 50 with glioma. Some clones in this sample may be carry-over from other donors' samples.

The chain has TRBV9 and TRBJ2-7; a possible D gene is TRBD1 (5 bases). Germline assignment: CDR1 SGDLS and CDR2 YYNGEE. This CDR3 has 14 amino acids. Deletions cut 3 bases from V and 5 bases from J, with 15 bases between. The CDR3 bases are TGTGCCAGCAGCGCATCAGGGAAGGCTCACGAGCAGTACTTC. It is translated as CASSASGKAHEQYF.

J is TRBJ1-3 and V is TRBV7-2, with a weak D call TRBD1 (6 bases). The ends were cut back, 5 bases at V and 0 bases at J, with 11 bases in the middle. This CDR3 contains 15 residues. Germline V gives CDR1 SGHTA, CDR2 FQGNSA. CDR3 region: CASSPPGVSGNTIYF. The CDR3 DNA is TGTGCCAGCAGCCCCCCAGGGGTCTCTGGAAACACCATATATTTT.

V usage is TRBV11-3 and J usage is TRBJ1-1, with 7 bases matching TRBD1. CDR1 is SGHNT and CDR2 is YENEEA in the germline V gene. The CDR3 totals 16 residues. The junction had 9 bases not matched to a gene; V was cut back by 0 bases and J by 5 bases. The DNA for the CDR3 is TGTGCCAGCAGCTTAGACGGCAGGGGGGGAAAAACTGAAGCTTTCTTT. Amino acids: CASSLDGRGGKTEAFF.

The rearrangement uses TRBV5-6 and TRBJ2-7, with D unresolved. The CDR3 extends over 13 amino acids. Trimming stripped 1 base from V and 1 base from J, with 6 bases between. Germline V gene data show CDR1 as SGHDT and CDR2 as YYEEEE. The CDR3 sequence is CASSLMGSYEQYF. Here the CDR3 DNA reads TGTGCCAGCAGCTTGATGGGGTCCTACGAGCAGTACTTC.

This chain uses TRBV6-1 with TRBJ2-1; no reliable D call. Trimming shortened V by 2 bases and J by 10 bases, and 12 bases separated the two germline ends. CDR3 length: 13 amino acids. Germline CDR1 and CDR2: MNHNS and SASEGT. The DNA for the CDR3 is TGTGCCAGCAGTGAACAAGGGTCTACCGAGCAGTTCTTC. This gives the protein CASSEQGSTEQFF.

The rearrangement joins TRBV10-3 to TRBJ2-1; D is ambiguous. This CDR3 is 13 amino acids long. Per germline, CDR1 ENHRY and CDR2 SYGVKD. Trimming left V 0 bases short and J 6 bases short, with 6 bases between. This CDR3 reads CAISESTLNEQFF. The CDR3 DNA reads as TGTGCCATCAGTGAGTCAACTCTCAATGAGCAGTTCTTC.

The V and J genes are TRBV18 and TRBJ2-7; tentative D call: TRBD1 (6 bases). The CDR3 is made up of 15 amino acids. The germline V and J ends were trimmed by 2 bases and 2 bases, with 13 bases remaining between them. Per the germline V gene, CDR1 is KGHSH and CDR2 is LQKENI. CDR3 sequence (DNA): TGTGCCAGCTCACCAGTGGGGACATCGACCTACGAGCAGTACTTC. Translation gives CASSPVGTSTYEQYF.

The chain employs TRBV15 and TRBJ2-2; TRBD2 matches 7 bases. V lost 0 bases to trimming and J lost 7 bases; unmatched junction nucleotides: 2. CDR3 length: 14 residues. Germline-derived CDR1 and CDR2 are LNHNV and YYDKDF (reference sequence). For the CDR3, the DNA is TGTGCCACCAGCAGAGATGCGGGGGACGGGGAGCTGTTTTTT. Its protein is CATSRDAGDGELFF.

The gene calls are TRBV9 and TRBJ2-3, with 9 bases aligning to TRBD2. The junction had 8 bases not matched to a gene; V was cut back by 4 bases and J by 5 bases. This CDR3 has 15 residues. Per the germline V gene, CDR1 is SGDLS and CDR2 is YYNGEE. The CDR3 nucleotides are TGTGCCAGCAGCCCCAAAGCGGGGGGCGAAGATACGCAGTATTTT. It specifies CASSPKAGGEDTQYF.

CDR3 nucleotide sequence: TGTGCCAGCAGCTTACGACCCTACGAGCAGTACTTC. The encoded protein is CASSLRPYEQYF. The rearrangement uses TRBV7-9 and TRBJ2-7; D ambiguous. The CDR3 extends over 12 amino acids. The ends were cut back, 2 bases at V and 2 bases at J, with 4 bases in the middle. Germline loops: CDR1 SEHNR, CDR2 FQNEAQ (reference sequence).

The chain couples TRBV7-6 to TRBJ2-7; 10 nucleotides line up with TRBD2. With 3 bases clipped from V and 5 bases from J, the junction kept 7 bases outside the gene matches. The CDR3 consists of 15 residues. From germline, CDR1 is SGHVS and CDR2 FNYEAQ. The CDR3 protein is CASSFSSGSFNEQYF. The CDR3 coding sequence is TGTGCCAGCAGCTTCTCTAGCGGGAGTTTCAACGAGCAGTACTTC.

V gene TRBV4-1 combines with J gene TRBJ1-1; TRBD1 matches 11 bases. Germline lookup yields CDR1 MGHRA and CDR2 YSYEKL. V dropped 3 bases and J dropped 4; count of bases not matched to a gene: 7. CDR3 size: 16 residues. Here the CDR3 reads CASSHGQGAWGTEAFF. The DNA for the CDR3 is TGCGCCAGCAGCCACGGACAGGGGGCGTGGGGCACTGAAGCTTTCTTT.

The chain uses TRBV7-9 and TRBJ2-7; D not resolved. Germline values: CDR1 SEHNR, CDR2 FQNEAQ (reference sequence). The CDR3 is 12 amino acids. V gave up 4 bases and J gave up 5 bases, with 9 bases separating them. The CDR3 region has the DNA TGTGCCAGCAGCTCTATGTCCCACGAGCAGTACTTC. This translates into CASSSMSHEQYF. The full variable domain, its missing parts supplied by reference TRBV7-9 and TRBJ2-7, is DTGVSQNPRHKITKRGQNVTFRCDPISEHNRLYWYRQTLGQGPEFLTYFQNEAQLEKSRLLSDRFSAERPKGSFSTLEIQRTEQGDSAMYLCASSSMSHEQYFGPGTRLTVT.

This sequence joins TRBV4-1 and TRBJ2-3; no reliable D call. Germline-derived CDR1 and CDR2 are MGHRA and YSYEKL. The CDR3 is made up of 15 amino acids. Trimming took off 4 bases at V and 1 base at J, with 12 bases between the two ends. The CDR3 spells CASSLGISGTDTQYF. In nucleotides, the CDR3 is TGCGCCAGCAGCCTCGGCATAAGCGGCACAGATACGCAGTATTTT.

This chain connects TRBV15 to TRBJ1-2; D possibly corresponds to TRBD1 (5 bases). Looked up from germline, CDR1 is LNHNV and CDR2 is YYDKDF (reference sequence). The CDR3 length is 15 residues. Trimming removed 1 base at V and 4 bases at J, with 13 bases between. This chain's CDR3 is CATSRGRGIGYGYTF. The CDR3 DNA is TGTGCCACCAGCAGAGGAAGGGGAATTGGCTATGGCTACACCTTC.

This clone was seen only a few times. The gene calls are TRBV18 and TRBJ2-1; D perhaps matches TRBD2 (6 bases). The CDR3 runs 15 residues. Germline values: CDR1 KGHSH, CDR2 LQKENI. Deletions cut 3 bases from V and 7 bases from J, with 16 bases between. CDR3 sequence (DNA): TGTGCCAGCTCACCTTTCTCGGTGGGGAGGAATGAGCAGTTCTTC. It translates to CASSPFSVGRNEQFF.

This rearrangement joins TRBV5-6 to TRBJ1-4; 10 bases line up with TRBD1. The CDR3 is 17 residues long. Germline CDR1 is SGHDT and CDR2 is YYEEEE. The V gene end was trimmed by 4 bases and the J gene end by 2 bases; junction bases not matched to a gene: 8. The CDR3 DNA reads as TGTGCCAGCAGCCCCGGAGGGACAGGGGTTACTAATGAAAAACTGTTTTTT. As protein: CASSPGGTGVTNEKLFF.

The rearrangement uses TRBV7-2 and TRBJ2-7; TRBD2 matches at 9 bases. The CDR3 is made up of 14 amino acids. The junction had 6 bases not matched to a gene; V was cut back by 3 bases and J by 6 bases. Germline assignment: CDR1 SGHTA and CDR2 FQGNSA. The CDR3 protein is CASSFTSGLSEQYF. CDR3 nucleotides: TGTGCCAGCAGCTTCACTAGCGGGTTGTCCGAGCAGTACTTC.

CDR3 DNA sequence: TGTGCCAGCAGTGACCAGCCCCGTCGGGGAAGCTCCTACGAGCAGTACTTC. Protein product: CASSDQPRRGSSYEQYF. V and J are TRBV6-4 and TRBJ2-7; tentative D call: TRBD2 (5 bases). Trimming took off 2 bases at V and 0 bases at J, with 17 bases between the two ends. Germline values: CDR1 MRHNA, CDR2 SNTAGT. The CDR3 has 17 residues.

This clone was observed a handful of times. The rearrangement links TRBV4-1 to TRBJ2-7, with a tentative D call TRBD1 (6 bases). The CDR3 has 15 amino acids. V was pared by 4 bases and J by 2 bases, with 15 bases between. Germline V lookup: CDR1 MGHRA, CDR2 YSYEKL. CDR3 amino acids: CASSPLTGMAYEQYF. CDR3 nucleotides: TGCGCCAGCAGCCCGCTTACAGGGATGGCCTACGAGCAGTACTTC.

This clone showed up just a few times. This chain joins TRBV23-1 and TRBJ1-1; tentatively, D is TRBD1 (6 bases). TRBV23-1 is an ORF; its function is uncertain. Deletions cut 6 bases from V and 4 bases from J, with 12 bases between. The CDR3 is made up of 13 amino acids. The CDR3 DNA follows: TGCGCCAGCAGAGGGGGGGGTGGCACTGAAGCTTTCTTT. Protein sequence: CASRGGGGTEAFF.

Comments on this clone: Other DNA sequences of this sample code for an identical CDR3. J is TRBJ1-2 and V is TRBV7-9; a possible D gene is TRBD1 (6 bases). This CDR3 has 13 residues. Between the trimmed V and J ends, which lost 5 bases and 7 bases, there was a span of 14 bases. The germline V gene has CDR1 SEHNR and CDR2 FQNEAQ (reference sequence). The CDR3 loop reads CASSPEGEFGYTF. The CDR3 nucleotides read TGTGCCAGCAGCCCGGAGGGGGAGTTTGGCTACACCTTC.

This chain uses TRBV10-3 with TRBJ2-7, with D perhaps TRBD1 (5 bases). The CDR3 runs 13 residues. Germline CDR1 is ENHRY and CDR2 is SYGVKD. V shed 6 bases and J shed 7 bases, with 16 bases lying between them. CDR3: CAIRSTAPEEQYF. CDR3 DNA: TGTGCCATCAGATCGACAGCCCCGGAGGAGCAGTACTTC.

The J gene is TRBJ1-2, the V gene TRBV9; D ambiguous. Germline V gene data show CDR1 as SGDLS and CDR2 as YYNGEE. CDR3 length equals 15 residues. Trimming removed 4 bases from V and 6 bases from J, with 19 bases in between. Here the CDR3 reads CASSPSPEARHGYTF. The CDR3 DNA reads TGTGCCAGCAGCCCATCCCCGGAAGCGCGTCATGGCTACACCTTC.

This chain links TRBV6-6 with TRBJ2-3; D is perhaps TRBD2 (5 bases). This CDR3 has 13 residues. The germline V and J ends were trimmed by 0 bases and 11 bases, with 12 bases remaining between them. Germline CDR1 reads MNHNY; CDR2 reads SVGAGI (reference sequence). CDR3 nucleotides: TGTGCCAGCAGTTACTCGGGTGAGGGATGGCAGTATTTT. It translates to CASSYSGEGWQYF.

V is TRBV25-1 and J is TRBJ2-7, with 10 nucleotides matching TRBD1. The CDR3 consists of 17 residues. V shed 1 base, J shed 5 bases, and the junction held 11 bases outside the gene matches. Germline V CDR1 and CDR2: MGHDK, SYGVNS. This chain's CDR3 is CASSESDPGTGADEQYF. The CDR3, as DNA: TGTGCCAGCAGTGAATCTGATCCGGGGACAGGGGCGGACGAGCAGTACTTC.

This clone was counted only a few times. The V and J genes are TRBV5-6 and TRBJ1-1, with D unresolved. The germline V and J ends were trimmed by 5 bases and 1 base, with 9 bases remaining between them. Per the germline V gene, CDR1 is SGHDT and CDR2 is YYEEEE. The CDR3 has 13 amino acids. The CDR3 DNA is TGTGCCAGCAGGTCAGTGGAGAACACTGAAGCTTTCTTT. Translated: CASRSVENTEAFF.

J is TRBJ2-7 and V is TRBV7-2; D not resolved. CDR1 SGHTA and CDR2 FQGNSA come from the germline V gene. The CDR3 has 11 residues. The ends were cut back, 2 bases at V and 7 bases at J, with 6 bases in the middle. The CDR3 loop reads CASSLIREQYF. The CDR3 DNA reads as TGTGCCAGCAGCTTAATTCGGGAGCAGTACTTC.

J is TRBJ1-2 and V is TRBV4-1; tentative D call: TRBD1 (5 bases). Germline values: CDR1 MGHRA, CDR2 YSYEKL. The CDR3 runs 15 residues. Deletions cut 4 bases from V and 3 bases from J, with 15 bases between. CDR3 sequence (DNA): TGCGCCAGCAGCCGCATAAAAGGGGAGGACTATGGCTACACCTTC. Its translation is CASSRIKGEDYGYTF.

This chain joins TRBV7-2 and TRBJ1-2; a possible D gene is TRBD1 (5 bases). Germline CDR1 and CDR2: SGHTA and FQGNSA. The CDR3 runs to 15 residues. Deletions cut 8 bases from V and 8 bases from J, with 24 bases between. CDR3 sequence reads: CASHLAPPGLSGYTF. Written as DNA, the CDR3 is TGTGCCAGCCACCTCGCACCCCCGGGACTCTCAGGCTACACCTTC.

The chain employs TRBV6-1 and TRBJ2-7, with 8 bases matching TRBD1. V lost 2 bases to trimming and J lost 1 base; unmatched junction nucleotides: 16. The CDR3 sequence is 19 residues long. Germline CDR1 reads MNHNS; CDR2 reads SASEGT. The DNA for the CDR3 is TGTGCCAGCAGTGAAAAGGGAGACAGGGGTAGTATAAGGTCCTACGAGCAGTACTTC. Its translation: CASSEKGDRGSIRSYEQYF.